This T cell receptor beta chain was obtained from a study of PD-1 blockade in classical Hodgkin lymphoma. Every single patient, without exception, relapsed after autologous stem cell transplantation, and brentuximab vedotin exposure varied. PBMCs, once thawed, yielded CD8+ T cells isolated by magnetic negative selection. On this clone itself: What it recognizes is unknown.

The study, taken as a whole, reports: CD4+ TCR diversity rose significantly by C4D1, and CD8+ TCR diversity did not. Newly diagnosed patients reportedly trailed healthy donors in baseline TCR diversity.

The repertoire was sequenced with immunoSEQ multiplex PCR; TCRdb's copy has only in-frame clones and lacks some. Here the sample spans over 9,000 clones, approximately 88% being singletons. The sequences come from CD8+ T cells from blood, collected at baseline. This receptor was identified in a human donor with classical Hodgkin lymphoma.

The CDR3 loop is CASSLVAPYNEQFF. The CDR3 DNA reads as TGTGCCAGCAGCTTGGTTGCTCCCTACAATGAGCAGTTCTTC. The chain recombines TRBV5-6 with TRBJ2-1; unclear D gene. The CDR3 length is 14 residues. V was pared by 0 bases and J by 2 bases, with 6 bases between. CDR1 is SGHDT, CDR2 YYEEEE, per germline.